Below are 9 T cell receptor beta chains sequenced from a single sample in a study of regulatory T cells in long-lasting Graves disease. Arm-PCR of CDR3 regions and iRepertoire HTBI primers were used to build TCR beta libraries. TCRdb recomputed calls from the multiplex PCR reads with MiXCR, one row per CDR3 protein. Of around 400,000 distinct CDR3 sequences in the sample, 15% were seen once. Described time point: newly diagnosed GD, antithyroid drugs for less than 3 months. RNA from PBMCs was the source of the TCR library. The same data also went into a second study, on T cells in Graves' hyperthyroidism and ophthalmopathy.

The sequencing here drew on peripheral blood mononuclear cells (PBMCs), taken at new diagnosis, from a patient treated with antithyroid drugs. The receptor source for this set is a woman aged 40 to 50 with Graves disease.

Ten or more counts support this clonotype. This sequence joins TRBV5-1 and TRBJ2-1; TRBD2 matches 14 bases. After removal of 3 bases from V and 6 bases from J, the junction contained 5 bases not matched to a gene. This CDR3 comprises 16 residues. CDR1 and CDR2 (germline): SGHRS, YFSETQ. Written as DNA, the CDR3 is TGCGCCAGCAGCTCAGCCGGGACTAGCGGGGGCAATGAGCAGTTCTTC. Translated: CASSSAGTSGGNEQFF. Full variable domain (outside the CDR3, taken from reference TRBV5-1 and TRBJ2-1): KAGVTQTPRYLIKTRGQQVTLSCSPISGHRSVSWYQQTPGQGLQFLFEYFSETQRNKGNFPGRFSGRQFSNSRSEMNVSTLELGDSALYLCASSSAGTSGGNEQFFGPGTRLTVL.

This clonotype occurred many times. The chain is built from TRBV11-2 and TRBJ2-1, with TRBD2 matching over 7 bases. CDR3 length: 15 amino acids. Per germline, CDR1 SGHAT and CDR2 FQNNGV. V was pared by 1 base and J by 9 bases, with 9 bases of the junction left unmatched. The CDR3: CASSLASGGVGEQFF. The CDR3, as DNA: TGTGCCAGCAGCTTAGCTAGCGGAGGAGTAGGTGAGCAGTTCTTC.

This clonotype appeared many times. This rearrangement joins TRBV9 to TRBJ2-5, with a tentative D call TRBD2 (6 bases). Germline CDR1 is SGDLS and CDR2 is YYNGEE. Trimming took 1 base from V and 4 from J, leaving 14 bases between them. This CDR3 comprises 15 residues. The CDR3 region is CASSVSGGDAETQYF. CDR3 coding DNA: TGTGCCAGCAGCGTATCTGGAGGGGATGCAGAGACCCAGTACTTC. The full variable domain, its missing parts supplied by reference TRBV9 and TRBJ2-5, is DSGVTQTPKHLITATGQRVTLRCSPRSGDLSVYWYQQSLDQGLQFLIQYYNGEERAKGNILERFSAQQFPDLHSELNLSSLELGDSALYFCASSVSGGDAETQYFGPGTRLLVL.

This clonotype was recorded at least ten times. The V call is TRBV7-2, the J call TRBJ2-7; 14 bases align to TRBD2. With V trimmed by 1 base and J by 6 bases, 8 bases remained unmatched. The germline CDR1 and CDR2 sequences are SGHTA and FQGNSA. The CDR3 consists of 17 residues. CDR3 sequence: CASSLVGLAGGEGEQYF. Here the CDR3 DNA reads TGTGCCAGCAGCTTAGTTGGACTAGCGGGAGGAGAGGGCGAGCAGTACTTC. The whole variable domain, filled in from reference TRBV7-2 and TRBJ2-7, reads GAGVSQSPSNKVTEKGKDVELRCDPISGHTALYWYRQSLGQGLEFLIYFQGNSAPDKSGLPSDRFSAERTGGSVSTLTIQRTQQEDSAVYLCASSLVGLAGGEGEQYFGPGTRLTVT.

This clonotype was recorded many times. The chain uses TRBV12-3 or TRBV12-4 and TRBJ2-7; D is possibly TRBD2 (5 bases). V lost 6 bases and J 0 bases, leaving 12 bases between the germline ends. The CDR3 is 14 residues long. In DNA form, the CDR3 reads TGTGCCAGCAGCGCCCGGGGAGCCTCCTACGAGCAGTACTTC. Protein sequence: CASSARGASYEQYF.

This clonotype was seen more than once but under ten times. The gene calls are TRBV12-5 and TRBJ2-2; TRBD2 might be the D (5 bases). Between the trimmed V and J ends, which lost 5 bases and 1 base, there was a span of 8 bases. The CDR3 has 14 residues. CDR1 and CDR2 from the germline V gene are LGHNT and FRNRAP. CDR3 sequence (DNA): TGTGCTAGTGGTAGCGGAGGGAACACCGGGGAGCTGTTTTTT. Amino acid sequence: CASGSGGNTGELFF.

This clonotype has at least ten counts. V usage is TRBV10-3 and J usage is TRBJ1-5; D is perhaps TRBD1 (6 bases). CDR1 is ENHRY, CDR2 SYGVKD, per germline. V lost 6 bases and J 5 bases, leaving 14 bases between the germline ends. The CDR3 has 14 residues. The CDR3 is CAISHLGGDQPQHF. CDR3 bases: TGTGCCATCAGCCACTTAGGGGGAGATCAGCCCCAGCATTTT.

This clonotype has at least ten counts. The chain employs TRBV19 and TRBJ2-5; D not certain. Looked up from germline, CDR1 is LNHDA and CDR2 is SQIVND (reference sequence). Trimming cost V 5 bases and J 3 bases, with 10 bases left between them. This CDR3 has 13 residues. CDR3 loop: CASSPSTEETQYF. CDR3 bases: TGTGCCAGTAGTCCATCGACCGAAGAGACCCAGTACTTC.

The chain has TRBV12-3 or TRBV12-4 and TRBJ2-5, with D possibly being TRBD2 (6 bases). V lost 5 bases and J 3 bases, leaving 13 bases between the germline ends. The CDR3 consists of 14 residues. CDR3 protein: CASSPRETEETQYF. For the CDR3, the DNA is TGTGCCAGCAGTCCACGGGAGACAGAAGAGACCCAGTACTTC.